The following is a T cell receptor (beta chain) sequence with its context. Its target is unknown. The data originate from a study of shared clonotypes between healthy human individuals. V dropped 3 bases and J dropped 5; count of bases not matched to a gene: 5. This CDR3 is 15 amino acids long. Germline V gene data show CDR1 as ENHRY and CDR2 as SYGVKD. Study findings and constraints: Generation probabilities were higher for clonotypes shared across all four sorted-subset donors than for unshared ones.

Some clones are missing from TCRdb's copy, which holds only in-frame ones; the method was immunoSEQ multiplex PCR. Of more than 2,000,000 clones in the sample, over 85% are singletons; the top ten hold roughly 0.15%. The rearrangement links TRBV10-3 to TRBJ2-5; 11 nucleotides align to TRBD2. The specimen was naive CD4+ T cells sorted from blood. Stated subset: CD45RA+ positively selected. The TCR comes from a man aged 18 to 29 in good health. CDR3 region: CAISEIAGGRETQYF. The CDR3, as DNA: TGTGCCATCAGTGAAATAGCGGGGGGGCGGGAGACCCAGTACTTC.